The entry below describes one T cell receptor beta chain. This specimen belongs to a study of OX40 agonist ivuxolimab in advanced cancers. The overall study: Among those enrolled, mean age was roughly 62 years (range about 23 to 90) and 75% to 85% were male.

Germline loops: CDR1 MGHRA, CDR2 YSYEKL. V was trimmed by 2 bases and J by 9 bases, leaving 20 bases between them. There are 17 residues in the CDR3. Only in-frame clones appear in the TCRdb table, and some are missing; sequencing was by immunoSEQ multiplex PCR. The table lists about 58,000 clones, roughly 86% of them singletons. The receptor's source is an adult with an advanced solid tumor such as melanoma, head and neck, liver or kidney cancer. This sequence joins TRBV4-1 and TRBJ1-6; D might be TRBD1 (6 bases). The sample was CD4+ or CD8+ T cells sorted from blood, taken in a trial of the OX40 agonist ivuxolimab. The CDR3 DNA is TGCGCCAGCAGCCAAACCGGACCGCGCCAAGGGGGTTCACCCCTCCACTTT. Translated, it gives CASSQTGPRQGGSPLHF.